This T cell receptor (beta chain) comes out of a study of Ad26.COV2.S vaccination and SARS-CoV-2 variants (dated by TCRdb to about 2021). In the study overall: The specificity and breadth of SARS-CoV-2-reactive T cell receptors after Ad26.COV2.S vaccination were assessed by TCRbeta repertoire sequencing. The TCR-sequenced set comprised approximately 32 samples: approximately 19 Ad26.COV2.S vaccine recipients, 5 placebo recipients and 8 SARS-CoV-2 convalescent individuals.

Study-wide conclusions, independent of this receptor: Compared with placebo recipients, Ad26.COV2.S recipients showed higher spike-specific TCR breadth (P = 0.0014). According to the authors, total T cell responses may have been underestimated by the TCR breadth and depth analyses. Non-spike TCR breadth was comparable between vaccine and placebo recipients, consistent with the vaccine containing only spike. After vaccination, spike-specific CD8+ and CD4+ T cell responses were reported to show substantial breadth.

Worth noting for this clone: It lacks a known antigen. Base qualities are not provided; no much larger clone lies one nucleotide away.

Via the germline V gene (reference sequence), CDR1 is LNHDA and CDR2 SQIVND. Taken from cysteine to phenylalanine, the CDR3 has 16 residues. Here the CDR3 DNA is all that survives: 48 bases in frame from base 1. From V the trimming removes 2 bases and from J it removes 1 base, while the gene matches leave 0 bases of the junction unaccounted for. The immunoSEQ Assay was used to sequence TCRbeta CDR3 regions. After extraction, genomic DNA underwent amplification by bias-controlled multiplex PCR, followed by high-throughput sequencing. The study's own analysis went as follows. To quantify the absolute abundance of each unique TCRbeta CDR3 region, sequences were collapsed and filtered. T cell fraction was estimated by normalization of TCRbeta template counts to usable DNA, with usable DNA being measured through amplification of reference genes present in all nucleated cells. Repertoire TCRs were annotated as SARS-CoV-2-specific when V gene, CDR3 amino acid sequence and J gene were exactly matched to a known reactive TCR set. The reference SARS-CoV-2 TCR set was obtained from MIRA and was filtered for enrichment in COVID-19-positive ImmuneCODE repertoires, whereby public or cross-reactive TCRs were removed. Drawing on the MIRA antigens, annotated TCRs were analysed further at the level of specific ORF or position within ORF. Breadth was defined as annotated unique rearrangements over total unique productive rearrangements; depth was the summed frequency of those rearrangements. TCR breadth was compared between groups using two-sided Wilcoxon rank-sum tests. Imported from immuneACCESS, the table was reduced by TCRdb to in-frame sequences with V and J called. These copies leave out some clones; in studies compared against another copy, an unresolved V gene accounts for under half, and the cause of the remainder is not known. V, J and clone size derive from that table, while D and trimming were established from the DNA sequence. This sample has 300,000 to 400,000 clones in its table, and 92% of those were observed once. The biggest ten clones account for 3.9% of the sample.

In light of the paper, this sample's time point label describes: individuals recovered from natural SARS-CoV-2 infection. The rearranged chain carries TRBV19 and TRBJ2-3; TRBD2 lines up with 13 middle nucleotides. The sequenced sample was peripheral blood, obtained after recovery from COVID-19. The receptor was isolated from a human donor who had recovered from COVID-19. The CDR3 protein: CASSITSGGGTDTQYF. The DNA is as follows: TGTGCCAGTAGTATAACTAGCGGGGGGGGCACAGATACGCAGTATTTT.